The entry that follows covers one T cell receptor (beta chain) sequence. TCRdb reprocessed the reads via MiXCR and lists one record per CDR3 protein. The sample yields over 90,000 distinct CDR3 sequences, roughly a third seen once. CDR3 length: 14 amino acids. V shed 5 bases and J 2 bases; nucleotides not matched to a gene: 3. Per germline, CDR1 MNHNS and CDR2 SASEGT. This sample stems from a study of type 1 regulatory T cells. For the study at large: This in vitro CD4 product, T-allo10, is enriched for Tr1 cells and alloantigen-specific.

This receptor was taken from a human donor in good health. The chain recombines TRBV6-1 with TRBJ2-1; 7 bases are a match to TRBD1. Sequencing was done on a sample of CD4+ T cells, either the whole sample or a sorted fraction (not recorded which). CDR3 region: CASSTGDAYNEQFF. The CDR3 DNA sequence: TGTGCCAGCAGTACAGGGGACGCCTACAATGAGCAGTTCTTC.